This TCR beta chain was identified during a study of blood T cells in healthy people across ages. Findings and caveats of the study: Those diversity estimates obtained from one million T cells were thought to be underestimates. Observed TCR beta diversity showed a strong correlation with the percentage of naive T cells as measured by flow cytometry.

In the case of this clonotype: Its specificity is unknown.

It was with a sample-barcoded 5' primer and a J-beta primer mix that a second PCR of about 6 to 12 cycles was run. All samples yielded 2.5 million or more CDR3-containing paired-end reads. TCRdb processed the 5' RACE reads anew with MiXCR; each CDR3 protein has one entry. The profile shows around 650,000 distinct CDR3 sequences, approximately 40% of them singletons. The V gene end was trimmed by 4 bases and the J gene end by 7 bases; junction bases not matched to a gene: 10. This CDR3 region has 15 residues. The germline CDR1 and CDR2 sequences are DFQATT and SNEGSKA (reference sequence). The rearrangement joins TRBV20-1 to TRBJ2-2, with 9 nucleotides matching TRBD1. Sequencing was performed on blood. The clonotype comes from a man older than 75 in good health. CDR3 sequence reads: CSAKPGQGYNGELFF. Written as DNA, the CDR3 is TGCAGTGCTAAACCGGGACAGGGTTATAACGGGGAGCTGTTTTTT.